The clone carrying this T cell receptor beta chain was observed a single time. Across several immunoSEQ plates, the genomic DNA of each subset was split evenly. Generated by immunoSEQ multiplex PCR, the TCRdb table keeps only in-frame clones and is missing some. The repertoire holds around 720,000 clones, with around 73% as singletons. This record belongs to a study of shared clonotypes between healthy human individuals. CDR3 length: 13 residues. Germline V lookup: CDR1 SGHAT, CDR2 FQNNGV. V shed 0 bases and J shed 15 bases, with 14 bases lying between them. Naive CD45RA+ and memory CD45RA-negative subsets were split from CD4+ cells.

This receptor was obtained from a woman in her twenties or thirties in good health. This chain connects TRBV11-2 to TRBJ1-4; unclear D gene. Sequencing was performed on memory CD4+ T cells sorted from blood. This sample's subset: CD45RA-negative fraction. CDR3 protein: CASSLDRAGLLFF. In nucleotides, the CDR3 is TGTGCCAGCAGCTTAGATCGTGCAGGTTTGTTGTTTTTT.